Detailed here is one T cell receptor (beta chain). What this receptor recognizes is not known. No much larger clonotype is one base removed from it; base qualities were not supplied. This sample is drawn from a study of control samples from healthy donors and cancer patients (dated by TCRdb to 2019 to 2021). The library was produced with the immunoSEQ multiplex PCR assay. TCRdb took over this immuneACCESS table, retaining in-frame rearrangements with V and J assigned. Such tables are incomplete; in checked studies, under half of the missing clones stem from an unresolved V gene, and the remainder is unexplained. For this sample there are 45,000 to 55,000 clones; roughly 94% appear just once. The ten largest clones capture approximately 2.3% of the sample. This receptor was taken from a man aged 30 to 45 in good health. Sequenced input: blood.

The CDR3 loop reads CASSLQAGVSYEQYF. The nucleotide sequence reads TGCGCCAGCAGCTTGCAAGCGGGAGTATCCTACGAGCAGTACTTC. The sequence is built from TRBV5-1 and TRBJ2-7, with TRBD2 identical over 8 junction bases. V is pruned by 1 base and J by 1 base, leaving 4 bases of the junction without a gene match. Including the terminal cysteine and phenylalanine, the CDR3 comprises 15 residues. Only the CDR3 region is kept as DNA, spanning 45 bases read in frame from base 1. The germline V gene provides CDR1 SGHRS and CDR2 YFSETQ.